In its sample, the clone carrying this T cell receptor beta chain was seen once. The record originates from a study of control samples from healthy donors and cancer patients. The germline V gene encodes CDR1 SGHAT and CDR2 FQNNGV. V dropped 1 base and J dropped 1; count of bases not matched to a gene: 4. CDR3 size: 17 residues. Profiling relied on immunoSEQ multiplex PCR, and the TCRdb table lists in-frame clones only, not all of them. The sample lists tens of thousands of clones, approximately 88% occurring once. The sample consisted of blood. This clonotype was sampled from a man in his fifties in good health. The V call is TRBV11-2, the J call TRBJ2-1; 10 bases are shared with TRBD2. This CDR3 is CASSLGRGLASYNEQFF. For the CDR3, the DNA is TGTGCCAGCAGCTTAGGAAGGGGACTAGCGTCCTACAATGAGCAGTTCTTC.